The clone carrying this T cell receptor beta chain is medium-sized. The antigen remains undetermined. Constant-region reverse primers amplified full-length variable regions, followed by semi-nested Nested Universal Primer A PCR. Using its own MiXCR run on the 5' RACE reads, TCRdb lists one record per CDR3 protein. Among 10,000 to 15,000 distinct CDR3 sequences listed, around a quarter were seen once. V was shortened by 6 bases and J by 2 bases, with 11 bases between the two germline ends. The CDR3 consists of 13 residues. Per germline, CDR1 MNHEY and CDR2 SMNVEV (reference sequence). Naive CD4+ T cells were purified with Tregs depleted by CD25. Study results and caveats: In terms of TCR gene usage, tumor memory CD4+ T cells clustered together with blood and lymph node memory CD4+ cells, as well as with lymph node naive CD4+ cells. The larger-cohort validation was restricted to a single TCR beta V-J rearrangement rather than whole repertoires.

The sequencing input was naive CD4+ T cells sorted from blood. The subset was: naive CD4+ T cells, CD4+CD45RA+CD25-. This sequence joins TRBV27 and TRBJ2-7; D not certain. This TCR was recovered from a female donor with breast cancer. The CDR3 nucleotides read TGTGCCAGCAGCCCCGACACCACCTACGAGCAGTACTTC. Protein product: CASSPDTTYEQYF.